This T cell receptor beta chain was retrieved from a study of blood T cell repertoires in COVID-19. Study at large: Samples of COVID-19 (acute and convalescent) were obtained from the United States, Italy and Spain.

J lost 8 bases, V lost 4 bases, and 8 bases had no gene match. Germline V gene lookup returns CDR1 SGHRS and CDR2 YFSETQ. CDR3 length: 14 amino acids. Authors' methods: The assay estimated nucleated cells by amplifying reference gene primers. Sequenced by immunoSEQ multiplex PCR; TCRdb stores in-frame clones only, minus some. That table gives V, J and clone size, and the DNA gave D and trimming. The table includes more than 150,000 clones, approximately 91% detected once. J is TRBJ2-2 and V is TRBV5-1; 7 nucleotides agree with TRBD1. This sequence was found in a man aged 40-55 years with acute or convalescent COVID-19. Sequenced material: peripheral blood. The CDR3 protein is CASSTGQDVGELFF. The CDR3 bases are TGCGCCAGCAGCACCGGACAGGATGTAGGGGAGCTGTTTTTT.